These 28 T cell receptor beta chains came from one sample sequenced in a study of OX40 agonist ivuxolimab in advanced cancers. Produced via immunoSEQ multiplex PCR; TCRdb's table is partial and in-frame only. The repertoire includes tens of thousands of clones, about 87% of them detected once, and around 1.8% sits in the top ten. The material sequenced was CD4+ or CD8+ T cells sorted from blood, taken in a trial of the OX40 agonist ivuxolimab. The source is an adult with an advanced solid tumor such as melanoma, head and neck, liver or kidney cancer.

This clone came up a few times. V gene TRBV6-1 combines with J gene TRBJ1-2; D may be TRBD1 (5 bases). This CDR3 spans 15 amino acids. V was shortened by 2 bases and J by 0 bases, with 10 bases between the two germline ends. Germline values: CDR1 MNHNS, CDR2 SASEGT. CDR3: CASSEFDRANYGYTF. The CDR3 nucleotides are TGTGCCAGCAGTGAATTTGACAGAGCTAACTATGGCTACACCTTC.

The J gene is TRBJ2-3, the V gene TRBV7-9; 7 bases align to TRBD1. The germline CDR1 and CDR2 sequences are SEHNR and FQNEAQ (reference sequence). V dropped 3 bases and J dropped 3; count of bases not matched to a gene: 6. This CDR3 is built from 15 residues. The CDR3 DNA is TGTGCCAGCAGCTTTTTTGGGACAGAGACAGATACGCAGTATTTT. The encoded protein is CASSFFGTETDTQYF.

The chain carries TRBV5-5 and TRBJ2-5; perhaps TRBD1 as D (6 bases). From germline, CDR1 is SGHKS and CDR2 YYEKEE (reference sequence). The V end was cut by 4 bases, the J end by 4 bases, with 17 bases between. CDR3 length: 15 residues. In DNA form, the CDR3 reads TGTGCCAGCAGCCCTAACGGGACACCCGGAGAGACCCAGTACTTC. Its translation is CASSPNGTPGETQYF.

The chain joins TRBV5-4 to TRBJ2-1, with D possibly matching TRBD1 (5 bases). The CDR3 has 15 residues. V lost 4 bases to trimming and J lost 7 bases, with 18 bases between them. Germline V gene lookup returns CDR1 SGHNT and CDR2 YYREEE (reference sequence). CDR3 region: CASSAGLVPSNEQFF. In DNA, the CDR3 is TGTGCCAGCAGCGCAGGGTTGGTTCCCAGTAATGAGCAGTTCTTC.

The V call is TRBV7-9, the J call TRBJ1-3; D perhaps matches TRBD1 (6 bases). V lost 4 bases to trimming and J lost 0 bases, with 10 bases between them. The CDR3 is 15 residues long. Germline loops: CDR1 SEHNR, CDR2 FQNEAQ (reference sequence). The CDR3, as DNA: TGTGCCAGCAGCTCGGGGGACATCTCTGGAAACACCATATATTTT. Translated, it gives CASSSGDISGNTIYF. Full variable domain (remainder filled in from reference TRBV7-9 and TRBJ1-3): DTGVSQNPRHKITKRGQNVTFRCDPISEHNRLYWYRQTLGQGPEFLTYFQNEAQLEKSRLLSDRFSAERPKGSFSTLEIQRTEQGDSAMYLCASSSGDISGNTIYFGEGSWLTVV.

In DNA, the CDR3 is TGCGCCAGCAGCCAAGATTCCAGCGGGGGGGAGACCCAGTACTTC. It codes for CASSQDSSGGETQYF. The rearrangement uses TRBV4-1 and TRBJ2-5; TRBD2 aligns across 9 bases. The CDR3 spans 15 residues. Germline V gives CDR1 MGHRA, CDR2 YSYEKL. V trimming: 0 bases; J trimming: 5 bases; junction bases outside the gene matches: 4.

The chain uses TRBV10-3 and TRBJ1-2; D is undetermined. The CDR3 contains 14 residues. V lost 4 bases and J 5 bases, leaving 14 bases between the germline ends. Germline V lookup: CDR1 ENHRY, CDR2 SYGVKD. DNA for the CDR3: TGTGCCATCAGTGGGGCCGGGCTGAAATATGGCTACACCTTC. It specifies CAISGAGLKYGYTF.

The V gene is TRBV28, the J gene TRBJ2-3; 11 bases fit TRBD2. CDR1 MDHEN and CDR2 SYDVKM come from the germline V gene. Losses at the gene ends were 6 bases for V and 2 bases for J; bases not matched to a gene: 4. The CDR3 consists of 15 residues. The CDR3 sequence is CASRIAGGFTDTQYF. DNA for the CDR3: TGTGCCAGCAGAATAGCGGGAGGGTTCACAGATACGCAGTATTTT.

This clone was detected once. V usage is TRBV28 and J usage is TRBJ2-3, with D uncertain. Germline V CDR1 and CDR2: MDHEN, SYDVKM. This CDR3 region has 15 residues. Between the trimmed V and J ends, which lost 8 bases and 2 bases, there was a span of 17 bases. The CDR3 spells CASPPSGRNTDTQYF. The CDR3 DNA is TGTGCCAGCCCCCCTTCCGGACGGAACACAGATACGCAGTATTTT.

This sequence joins TRBV4-3 and TRBJ1-2, with a tentative D call TRBD1 (6 bases). The germline gives CDR1 LGHNA, CDR2 YSLEER. V shed 0 bases and J shed 2 bases, with 13 bases lying between them. CDR3 length: 16 amino acids. CDR3 sequence reads: CASSQDRQGRNYGYTF. The CDR3 DNA reads TGCGCCAGCAGCCAAGATCGGCAGGGGCGCAACTATGGCTACACCTTC.

This chain links TRBV5-1 with TRBJ1-2; D is perhaps TRBD1 (6 bases). Deletions cut 4 bases from V and 7 bases from J, with 17 bases between. In germline, CDR1 is SGHRS, CDR2 YFSETQ. This CDR3 spans 14 amino acids. The CDR3 reads CASSPEGGVSGYTF. As DNA, the CDR3 is TGCGCCAGCAGCCCGGAGGGGGGAGTGAGTGGCTACACCTTC.

This chain links TRBV20-1 with TRBJ2-7; D uncertain. CDR3 length: 10 residues. Trimming removed 0 bases at V and 5 bases at J, with 2 bases between. CDR1 DFQATT and CDR2 SNEGSKA come from the germline V gene (reference sequence). The CDR3 loop is CSARENEQYF. In DNA form, the CDR3 reads TGCAGTGCTAGAGAGAACGAGCAGTACTTC.

V is TRBV7-2 and J is TRBJ2-2; 7 nucleotides line up with TRBD1. CDR1 is SGHTA, CDR2 FQGNSA, per germline. This CDR3 is built from 15 residues. V lost 5 bases and J lost 1; bases outside the gene matches: 4. DNA for the CDR3: TGTGCCAGCAGCACTCGACAGGGGAACACCGGGGAGCTGTTTTTT. Its translation is CASSTRQGNTGELFF. The entire variable domain, with the rest obtained from reference TRBV7-2 and TRBJ2-2, is as follows: GAGVSQSPSNKVTEKGKDVELRCDPISGHTALYWYRQSLGQGLEFLIYFQGNSAPDKSGLPSDRFSAERTGGSVSTLTIQRTQQEDSAVYLCASSTRQGNTGELFFGEGSRLTVL.

The chain carries TRBV19 and TRBJ1-2; possible D gene TRBD1, 6 bases. CDR1 is LNHDA, CDR2 SQIVND, per germline (reference sequence). This CDR3 has 16 residues. Trimming took 4 bases from V and 1 from J, leaving 16 bases between them. Here the CDR3 DNA reads TGTGCCAGTAGTAGGGTGCGACAGGCAGTTAACTATGGCTACACCTTC. This codes for CASSRVRQAVNYGYTF.

The gene calls are TRBV28 and TRBJ2-3; D gene unclear. The germline gives CDR1 MDHEN, CDR2 SYDVKM. The CDR3 covers 14 residues. Trimming removed 7 bases at V and 0 bases at J, with 11 bases between. Here the CDR3 reads CASIGAPSTDTQYF. CDR3 nucleotides: TGTGCCAGCATCGGCGCACCTAGCACAGATACGCAGTATTTT. The full variable domain, in which reference TRBV28 and TRBJ2-3 provide the parts outside the CDR3, is DVKVTQSSRYLVKRTGEKVFLECVQDMDHENMFWYRQDPGLGLRLIYFSYDVKMKEKGDIPEGYSVSREKKERFSLILESASTNQTSMYLCASIGAPSTDTQYFGPGTRLTVL.

The genes are TRBV5-8 and TRBJ2-7; the D gene is possibly TRBD2 (7 bases). V was pared by 4 bases and J by 9 bases, with 17 bases between. The CDR3 runs 13 residues. Germline V gives CDR1 SGHTS, CDR2 YDEGEE. The CDR3 DNA reads TGTGCCAGCAGCCGCCCGGGGGGCGGAGGGCAGTACGTC. Protein sequence: CASSRPGGGGQYV.

The CDR3 region is CASSYGWGTDTEAFF. In DNA form, the CDR3 reads TGTGCCAGCAGTTACGGTTGGGGGACAGACACTGAAGCTTTCTTT. The chain is built from TRBV6-5 and TRBJ1-1; 7 nucleotides agree with TRBD1. Germline V lookup: CDR1 MNHEY, CDR2 SVGAGI. J lost 3 bases, V lost 2 bases, and 6 bases had no gene match. This CDR3 has 15 residues.

The V and J genes are TRBV19 and TRBJ2-1; 7 bases are shared with TRBD1. The germline V gene encodes CDR1 LNHDA and CDR2 SQIVND (reference sequence). The CDR3 has 17 amino acids. Losses at the gene ends were 4 bases for V and 1 base for J; bases not matched to a gene: 10. CDR3 in amino acids: CASSTHKTGFSYNEQFF. The CDR3, as DNA: TGTGCCAGTAGTACGCACAAGACAGGGTTTTCCTACAATGAGCAGTTCTTC.

As to this clone: The sample contains more than one DNA sequence encoding this CDR3. This chain connects TRBV18 to TRBJ1-1; possible D gene TRBD1, 5 bases. Trimming removed 1 base at V and 1 base at J, with 7 bases between. The germline CDR1 and CDR2 sequences are KGHSH and LQKENI. This CDR3 has 14 amino acids. Here the CDR3 reads CASSPQGRNTEAFF. CDR3 nucleotides: TGTGCCAGCTCACCACAGGGGAGGAACACTGAAGCTTTCTTT.

This clone is judged medium-sized. CDR3 nucleotides: TGCGCCAGCAGCTTCGCGTGGGAGACCCAGTACTTC. This sequence encodes CASSFAWETQYF. The gene calls are TRBV5-1 and TRBJ2-5; D ambiguous. In germline, CDR1 is SGHRS, CDR2 YFSETQ. V lost 2 bases and J lost 5, with 7 bases in between. This CDR3 region has 12 residues.

The rearrangement links TRBV7-8 to TRBJ2-7; TRBD2 agrees at 8 bases. After removal of 0 bases from V and 1 base from J, the junction contained 8 bases not matched to a gene. The CDR3 loop spans 17 amino acids. Germline values: CDR1 SGHVS, CDR2 FQNEAQ. The CDR3 reads CASSLARGSGDSYEQYV. CDR3 sequence (DNA): TGTGCCAGCAGCTTAGCGCGGGGTAGCGGGGATTCCTACGAGCAGTACGTC.

This chain connects TRBV6-5 to TRBJ2-2, with 7 bases identical to TRBD2. The CDR3 has 16 residues. V lost 4 bases, J lost 6 bases, and 11 bases stayed unmatched. From germline, CDR1 is MNHEY and CDR2 SVGAGI. DNA of the CDR3: TGTGCCAGCAGTTCCAGACTAGCTCCAAGGGCCGGGGAGCTGTTTTTT. Translation gives CASSSRLAPRAGELFF.

The V gene is TRBV28, the J gene TRBJ1-5, with 7 bases matching TRBD1. The germline V gene encodes CDR1 MDHEN and CDR2 SYDVKM. This CDR3 spans 19 amino acids. J was trimmed by 2 bases and V by 6 bases; bases with no gene match: 19. CDR3: CASRFSGTETIRGNQPQHF. CDR3 in DNA: TGTGCCAGCAGGTTTTCCGGGACAGAGACCATACGCGGCAATCAGCCCCAGCATTTT. The whole variable domain, remainder taken from reference TRBV28 and TRBJ1-5, is DVKVTQSSRYLVKRTGEKVFLECVQDMDHENMFWYRQDPGLGLRLIYFSYDVKMKEKGDIPEGYSVSREKKERFSLILESASTNQTSMYLCASRFSGTETIRGNQPQHFGDGTRLSIL.

This rearrangement joins TRBV7-9 to TRBJ2-3, with no clear D. V was trimmed by 5 bases and J by 3 bases, leaving 6 bases between them. CDR1 and CDR2 (germline): SEHNR, FQNEAQ (reference sequence). The CDR3 covers 12 residues. Written as DNA, the CDR3 is TGTGCCAGCAGCCCCACAACAGATACGCAGTATTTT. Translation gives CASSPTTDTQYF.

The J gene is TRBJ2-2, the V gene TRBV29-1; 11 positions match TRBD2. CDR1 and CDR2 (germline): SQVTM, ANQGSEA. The CDR3 extends over 15 amino acids. The V segment lost 6 bases and the J segment 4 bases; nucleotides outside the gene matches: 7. CDR3 nucleotide sequence: TGCAGCGTAGCCGGGACTAGCGGCCCCACCGGGGAGCTGTTTTTT. This gives the protein CSVAGTSGPTGELFF.

This clone has a single count. The chain recombines TRBV6-6 with TRBJ1-1; 7 nucleotides agree with TRBD1. The length of the CDR3 is 15 residues. V lost 5 bases, J lost 5 bases, and 11 bases stayed unmatched. CDR1 MNHNY and CDR2 SVGAGI come from the germline V gene (reference sequence). The CDR3 loop is CASSKGAPRVTEAFF. In DNA form, the CDR3 reads TGTGCCAGCAGTAAGGGGGCCCCTCGGGTGACTGAAGCTTTCTTT.

V usage is TRBV28 and J usage is TRBJ2-5; 10 bases are a match to TRBD2. The CDR3 contains 14 residues. Germline V lookup: CDR1 MDHEN, CDR2 SYDVKM. V lost 6 bases and J lost 5; bases outside the gene matches: 6. As DNA, the CDR3 is TGTGCCAGCAGCGAGCGGGAGGGCCTGGAGACCCAGTACTTC. It yields the protein CASSEREGLETQYF.

The chain uses TRBV2 and TRBJ2-5; maybe TRBD1 (6 bases). V was trimmed by 8 bases and J by 1 base, leaving 11 bases between them. The CDR3 runs 13 residues. CDR1 is SNHLY and CDR2 is FYNNEI in the germline V gene. The CDR3 sequence: CASGGQSQETQYF. The CDR3 bases are TGTGCCAGCGGCGGACAGTCCCAAGAGACCCAGTACTTC.